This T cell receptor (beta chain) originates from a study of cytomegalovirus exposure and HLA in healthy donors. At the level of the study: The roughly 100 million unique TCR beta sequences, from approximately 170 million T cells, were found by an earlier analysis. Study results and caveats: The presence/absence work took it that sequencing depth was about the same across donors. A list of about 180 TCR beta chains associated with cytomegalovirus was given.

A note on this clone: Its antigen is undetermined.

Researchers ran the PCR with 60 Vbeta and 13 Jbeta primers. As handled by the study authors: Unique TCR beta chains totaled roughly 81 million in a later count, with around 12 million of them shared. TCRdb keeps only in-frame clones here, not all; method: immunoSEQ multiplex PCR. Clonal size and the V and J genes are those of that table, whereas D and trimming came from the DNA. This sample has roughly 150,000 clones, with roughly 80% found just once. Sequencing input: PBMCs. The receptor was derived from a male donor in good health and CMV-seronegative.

The CDR3 protein is CASSLTSGIIETQYF. The CDR3 coding sequence is TGTGCCAGCAGCTTGACTAGCGGGATTATTGAGACCCAGTACTTC. V and J are TRBV7-2 and TRBJ2-5; 11 bases map to TRBD2. Germline trimming cut 3 bases from V and 5 bases from J; bases unmatched to any gene: 5. The germline V gene encodes CDR1 SGHTA and CDR2 FQGNSA. The CDR3 totals 15 residues.